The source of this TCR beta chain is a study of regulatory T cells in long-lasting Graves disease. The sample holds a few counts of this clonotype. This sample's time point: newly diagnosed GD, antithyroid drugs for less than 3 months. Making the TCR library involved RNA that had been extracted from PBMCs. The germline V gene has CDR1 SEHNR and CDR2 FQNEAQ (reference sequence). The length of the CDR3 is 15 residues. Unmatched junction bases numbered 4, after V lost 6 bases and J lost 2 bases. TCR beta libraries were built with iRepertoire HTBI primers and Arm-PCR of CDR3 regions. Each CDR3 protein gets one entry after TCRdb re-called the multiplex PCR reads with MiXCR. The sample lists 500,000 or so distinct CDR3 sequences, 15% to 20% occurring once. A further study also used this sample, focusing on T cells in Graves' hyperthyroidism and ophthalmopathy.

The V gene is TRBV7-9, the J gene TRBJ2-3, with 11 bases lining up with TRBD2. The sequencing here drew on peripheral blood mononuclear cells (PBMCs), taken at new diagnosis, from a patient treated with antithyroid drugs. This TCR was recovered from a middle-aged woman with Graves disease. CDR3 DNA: TGTGCCAGCAGTCGACTAGCGGGACTCACAGATACGCAGTATTTT. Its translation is CASSRLAGLTDTQYF.